Given below is one TCR beta chain in context. Its antigen is still unknown. Sampled blood was obtained at baseline, cycle 4 day 1, and cycle 7 day 1. Clones were sequenced by immunoSEQ multiplex PCR, and TCRdb holds only the in-frame ones, with some missing. Of approximately 60,000 clones listed, 85% were seen once; the top ten hold approximately 2.8%. The entry originates in a study of OX40 agonist ivuxolimab in advanced cancers. Study context: An anti-OX40 (CD134) antibody with agonistic activity, ivuxolimab, was administered to patients. The study's findings and limits: CD4+ and CD8+ T cells in blood underwent clonal expansion by week 6 at 0.1 to 3.0 mg/kg. Specificity for antigen went undetermined in the expanded peripheral T cells.

CDR1 is ENHRY and CDR2 is SYGVKD in the germline V gene. Trimming at V came to 4 bases and at J to 0 bases, leaving 5 bases not matched to a gene. This CDR3 is built from 15 residues. V is TRBV10-3 and J is TRBJ2-5; 7 bases align to TRBD1. This TCR was recovered from an adult with an advanced solid tumor such as melanoma, head and neck, liver or kidney cancer. The sequenced sample was CD4+ or CD8+ T cells sorted from blood, obtained in a trial of the OX40 agonist ivuxolimab. The DNA of the CDR3 is TGTGCCATCAGTGGGACAGGAGAGTACCAAGAGACCCAGTACTTC. Translating it yields CAISGTGEYQETQYF.